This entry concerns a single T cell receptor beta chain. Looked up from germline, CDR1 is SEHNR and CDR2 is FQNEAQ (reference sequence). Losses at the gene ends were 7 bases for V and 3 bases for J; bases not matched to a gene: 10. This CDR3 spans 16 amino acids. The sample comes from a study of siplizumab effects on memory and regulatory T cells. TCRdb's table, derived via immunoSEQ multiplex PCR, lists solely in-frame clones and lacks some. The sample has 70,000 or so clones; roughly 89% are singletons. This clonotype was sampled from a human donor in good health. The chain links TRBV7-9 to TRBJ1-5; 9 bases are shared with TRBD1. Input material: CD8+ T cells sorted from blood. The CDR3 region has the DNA TGTGCCAGCACAACTACCGGGACAGGGTTCAATCAGCCCCAGCATTTT. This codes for CASTTTGTGFNQPQHF. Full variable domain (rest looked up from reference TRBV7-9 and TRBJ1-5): DTGVSQNPRHKITKRGQNVTFRCDPISEHNRLYWYRQTLGQGPEFLTYFQNEAQLEKSRLLSDRFSAERPKGSFSTLEIQRTEQGDSAMYLCASTTTGTGFNQPQHFGDGTRLSIL.